This TCR beta chain originates from a study of blood T cell repertoires in COVID-19. Clones were read by immunoSEQ multiplex PCR, and TCRdb kept only the in-frame ones, dropping some. The repertoire holds more than 95,000 clones, with 70% to 85% as singletons. Germline V gene lookup returns CDR1 MGHDK and CDR2 SYGVNS. The CDR3 contains 14 residues. After removal of 4 bases from V and 3 bases from J, the junction contained 2 bases not matched to a gene. The J gene is TRBJ2-2, the V gene TRBV25-1; 7 bases match TRBD1. The clonotype originates from a woman aged 80 or over with active or convalescent COVID-19. The sequenced sample consisted of peripheral blood. The CDR3 spells CASSAQGDTGELFF. As DNA, the CDR3 is TGTGCCAGCAGTGCCCAGGGGGACACCGGGGAGCTGTTTTTT.